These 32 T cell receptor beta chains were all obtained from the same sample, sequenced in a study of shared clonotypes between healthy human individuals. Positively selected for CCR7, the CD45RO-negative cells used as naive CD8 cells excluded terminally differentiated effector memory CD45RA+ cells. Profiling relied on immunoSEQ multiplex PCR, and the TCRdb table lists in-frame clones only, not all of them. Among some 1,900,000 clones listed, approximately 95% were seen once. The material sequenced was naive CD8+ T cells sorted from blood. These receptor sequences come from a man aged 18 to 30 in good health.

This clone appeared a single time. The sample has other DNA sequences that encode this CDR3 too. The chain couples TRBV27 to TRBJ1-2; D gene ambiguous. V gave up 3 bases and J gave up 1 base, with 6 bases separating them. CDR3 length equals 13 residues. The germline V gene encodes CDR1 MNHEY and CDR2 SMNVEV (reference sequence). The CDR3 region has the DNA TGTGCCAGCAGTTTGGGCGGTAACTATGGCTACACCTTC. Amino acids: CASSLGGNYGYTF.

DNA for the CDR3: TGCAGCGTCCGCGGACAGGGGAGTAGAAACGAGCAGTACTTC. Its translation: CSVRGQGSRNEQYF. The chain has TRBV29-1 and TRBJ2-7; TRBD1 matches 9 bases. With V trimmed by 6 bases and J by 5 bases, 11 bases remained unmatched. Germline V gives CDR1 SQVTM, CDR2 ANQGSEA. The CDR3 loop spans 14 amino acids.

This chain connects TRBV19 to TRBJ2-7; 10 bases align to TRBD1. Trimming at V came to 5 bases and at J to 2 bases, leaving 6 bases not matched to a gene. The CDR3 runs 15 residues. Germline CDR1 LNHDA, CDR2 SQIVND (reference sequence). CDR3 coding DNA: TGTGCCAGTAGTCCAGGTGGGACAGGGGCCTACGAGCAGTACTTC. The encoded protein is CASSPGGTGAYEQYF.

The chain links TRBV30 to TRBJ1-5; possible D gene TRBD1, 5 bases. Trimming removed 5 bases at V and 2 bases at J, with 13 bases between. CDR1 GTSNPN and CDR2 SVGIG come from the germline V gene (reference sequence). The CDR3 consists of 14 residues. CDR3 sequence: CAWATVEGNQPQHF. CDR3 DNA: TGTGCCTGGGCGACAGTGGAGGGCAATCAGCCCCAGCATTTT. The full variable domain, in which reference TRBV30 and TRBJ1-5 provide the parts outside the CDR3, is SQTIHQWPATLVQPVGSPLSLECTVEGTSNPNLYWYRQAAGRGLQLLFYSVGIGQISSEVPQNLSASRPQDRQFILSSKKLLLSDSGFYLCAWATVEGNQPQHFGDGTRLSIL.

CDR3 amino acids: CASSMARTGGVHGYTF. DNA of the CDR3: TGTGCCAGTAGTATGGCGAGGACAGGGGGCGTACATGGCTACACCTTC. The V and J genes are TRBV19 and TRBJ1-2, with 11 bases fitting TRBD1. With V trimmed by 3 bases and J by 6 bases, 9 bases remained unmatched. The CDR3 length is 16 residues. Germline V CDR1 and CDR2: LNHDA, SQIVND (reference sequence). Complete variable domain (other parts from reference TRBV19 and TRBJ1-2): DGGITQSPKYLFRKEGQNVTLSCEQNLNHDAMYWYRQDPGQGLRLIYYSQIVNDFQKGDIAEGYSVSREKKESFPLTVTSAQKNPTAFYLCASSMARTGGVHGYTFGSGTRLTVV.

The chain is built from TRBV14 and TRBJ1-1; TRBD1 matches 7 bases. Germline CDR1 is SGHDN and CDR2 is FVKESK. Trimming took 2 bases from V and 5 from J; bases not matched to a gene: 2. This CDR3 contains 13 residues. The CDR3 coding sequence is TGTGCCAGCAGCCAACTACAGGGGACTGAAGCTTTCTTT. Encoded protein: CASSQLQGTEAFF.

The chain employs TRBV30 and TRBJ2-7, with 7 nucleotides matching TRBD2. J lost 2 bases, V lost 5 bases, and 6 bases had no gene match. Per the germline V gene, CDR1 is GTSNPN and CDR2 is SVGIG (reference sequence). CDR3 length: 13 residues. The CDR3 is CAWEKRGAYEQYF. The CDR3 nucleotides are TGTGCCTGGGAAAAGCGGGGAGCCTACGAGCAGTACTTC.

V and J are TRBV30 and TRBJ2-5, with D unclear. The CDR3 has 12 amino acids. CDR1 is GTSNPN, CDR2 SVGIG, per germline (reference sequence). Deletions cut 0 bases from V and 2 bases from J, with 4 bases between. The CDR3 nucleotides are TGTGCCTGGAGTGTAGATCAAGAGACCCAGTACTTC. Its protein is CAWSVDQETQYF.

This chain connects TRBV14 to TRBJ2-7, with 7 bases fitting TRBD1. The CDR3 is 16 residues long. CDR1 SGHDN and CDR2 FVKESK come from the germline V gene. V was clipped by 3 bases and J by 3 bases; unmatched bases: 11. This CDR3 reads CASSQATGRFLYEQYF. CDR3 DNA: TGTGCCAGCAGCCAGGCGACAGGGCGCTTCCTCTACGAGCAGTACTTC.

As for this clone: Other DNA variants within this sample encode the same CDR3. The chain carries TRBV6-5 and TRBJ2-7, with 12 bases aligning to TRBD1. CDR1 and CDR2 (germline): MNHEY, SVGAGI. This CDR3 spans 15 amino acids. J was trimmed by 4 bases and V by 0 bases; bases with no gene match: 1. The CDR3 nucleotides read TGTGCCAGCAGTTACTCGGGACAGGGGGCGTACGAGCAGTACTTC. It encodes CASSYSGQGAYEQYF.

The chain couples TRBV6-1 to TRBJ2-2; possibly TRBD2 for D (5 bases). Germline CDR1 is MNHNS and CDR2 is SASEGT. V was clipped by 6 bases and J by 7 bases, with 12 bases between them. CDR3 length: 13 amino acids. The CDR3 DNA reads TGTGCCAGCAGGGAGGTAGGAGGCGGGGAGCTGTTTTTT. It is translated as CASREVGGGELFF.

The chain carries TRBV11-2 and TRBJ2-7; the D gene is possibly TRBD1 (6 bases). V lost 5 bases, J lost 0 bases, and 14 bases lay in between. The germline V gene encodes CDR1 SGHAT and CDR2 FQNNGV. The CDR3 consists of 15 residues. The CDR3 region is CASSRGAGVSYEQYF. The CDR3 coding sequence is TGTGCCAGCAGCAGAGGGGCAGGGGTCTCCTACGAGCAGTACTTC.

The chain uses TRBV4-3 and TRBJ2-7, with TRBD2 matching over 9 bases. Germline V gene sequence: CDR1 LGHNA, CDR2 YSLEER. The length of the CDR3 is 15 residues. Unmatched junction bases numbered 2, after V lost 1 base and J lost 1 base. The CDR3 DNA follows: TGCGCCAGCAGCCAAGGGACTAGCGAATCCTACGAGCAGTACTTC. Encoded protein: CASSQGTSESYEQYF.

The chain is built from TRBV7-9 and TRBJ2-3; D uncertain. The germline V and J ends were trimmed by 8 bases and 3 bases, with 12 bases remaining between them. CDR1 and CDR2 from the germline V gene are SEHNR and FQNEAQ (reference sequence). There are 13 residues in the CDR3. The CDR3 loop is CASGSPLTDTQYF. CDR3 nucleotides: TGTGCCAGCGGTTCCCCCCTGACAGATACGCAGTATTTT.

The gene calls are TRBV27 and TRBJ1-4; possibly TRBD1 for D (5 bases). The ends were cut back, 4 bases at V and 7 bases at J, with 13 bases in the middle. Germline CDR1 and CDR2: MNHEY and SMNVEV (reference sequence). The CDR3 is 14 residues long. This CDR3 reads CASSWGGGSEKLFF. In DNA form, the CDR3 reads TGTGCCAGCAGTTGGGGGGGTGGTAGTGAAAAACTGTTTTTT. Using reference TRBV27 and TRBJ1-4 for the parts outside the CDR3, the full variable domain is EAQVTQNPRYLITVTGKKLTVTCSQNMNHEYMSWYRQDPGLGLRQIYYSMNVEVTDKGDVPEGYKVSRKEKRNFPLILESPSPNQTSLYFCASSWGGGSEKLFFGSGTQLSVL.

CDR3: CASSVQPLNEQFF. The CDR3 DNA sequence: TGTGCCAGCAGTGTACAGCCTTTGAATGAGCAGTTCTTC. This chain connects TRBV6-5 to TRBJ2-1; D gene uncertain. The CDR3 runs to 13 residues. V lost 5 bases and J lost 7, with 12 bases in between. Germline V gene lookup returns CDR1 MNHEY and CDR2 SVGAGI.

CDR3 coding DNA: TGTGCCAGCAGCTCCCCCGGGACAGGGGACAACGAGCAGTACTTC. Amino acid sequence: CASSSPGTGDNEQYF. The chain is built from TRBV5-4 and TRBJ2-7; 10 bases map to TRBD1. The CDR3 length is 15 residues. The junction had 8 bases not matched to a gene; V was cut back by 3 bases and J by 5 bases. Per germline, CDR1 SGHNT and CDR2 YYREEE (reference sequence). Using reference TRBV5-4 and TRBJ2-7 for the parts outside the CDR3, the full variable domain is ETGVTQSPTHLIKTRGQQVTLRCSSQSGHNTVSWYQQALGQGPQFIFQYYREEENGRGNFPPRFSGLQFPNYSSELNVNALELDDSALYLCASSSPGTGDNEQYFGPGTRLTVT.

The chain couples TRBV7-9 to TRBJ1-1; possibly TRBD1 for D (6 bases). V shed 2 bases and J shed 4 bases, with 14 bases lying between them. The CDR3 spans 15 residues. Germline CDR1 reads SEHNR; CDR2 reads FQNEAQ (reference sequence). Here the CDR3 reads CASSLIGGGSTEAFF. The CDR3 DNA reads TGTGCCAGCAGCTTAATCGGGGGCGGGAGCACTGAAGCTTTCTTT.

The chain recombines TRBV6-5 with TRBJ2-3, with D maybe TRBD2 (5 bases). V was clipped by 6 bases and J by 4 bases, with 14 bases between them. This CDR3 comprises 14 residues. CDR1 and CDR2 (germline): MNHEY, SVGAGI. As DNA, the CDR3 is TGTGCCAGCAGCCTCCTTTCCGGGGCAGATACGCAGTATTTT. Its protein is CASSLLSGADTQYF.

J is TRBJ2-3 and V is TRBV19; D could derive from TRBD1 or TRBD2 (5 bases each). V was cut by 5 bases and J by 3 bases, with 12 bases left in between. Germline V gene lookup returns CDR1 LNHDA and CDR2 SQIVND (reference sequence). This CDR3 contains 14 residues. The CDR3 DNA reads TGTGCCAGTAGTCCGTTAGGGACGACAGATACGCAGTATTTT. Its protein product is CASSPLGTTDTQYF. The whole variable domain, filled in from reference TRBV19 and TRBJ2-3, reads DGGITQSPKYLFRKEGQNVTLSCEQNLNHDAMYWYRQDPGQGLRLIYYSQIVNDFQKGDIAEGYSVSREKKESFPLTVTSAQKNPTAFYLCASSPLGTTDTQYFGPGTRLTVL.

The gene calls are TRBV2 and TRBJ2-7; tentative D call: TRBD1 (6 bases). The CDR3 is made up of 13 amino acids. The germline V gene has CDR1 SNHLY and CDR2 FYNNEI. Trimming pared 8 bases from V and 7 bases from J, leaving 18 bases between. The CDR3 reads CASHGGNSEEQYF. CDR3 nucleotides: TGTGCCAGCCATGGGGGCAACTCGGAGGAGCAGTACTTC. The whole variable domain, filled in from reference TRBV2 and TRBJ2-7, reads EPEVTQTPSHQVTQMGQEVILRCVPISNHLYFYWYRQILGQKVEFLVSFYNNEISEKSEIFDDQFSVERPDGSNFTLKIRSTKLEDSAMYFCASHGGNSEEQYFGPGTRLTVT.

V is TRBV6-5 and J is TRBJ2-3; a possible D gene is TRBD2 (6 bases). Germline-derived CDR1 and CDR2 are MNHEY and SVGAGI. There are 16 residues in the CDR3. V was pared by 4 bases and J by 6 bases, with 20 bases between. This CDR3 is CASSLGGGAHWDTQYF. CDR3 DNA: TGTGCCAGCAGTTTGGGCGGCGGGGCCCACTGGGATACGCAGTATTTT.

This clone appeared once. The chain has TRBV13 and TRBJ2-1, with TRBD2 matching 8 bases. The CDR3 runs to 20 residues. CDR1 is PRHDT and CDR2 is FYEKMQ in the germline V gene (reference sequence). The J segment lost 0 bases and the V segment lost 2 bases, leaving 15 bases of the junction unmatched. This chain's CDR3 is CASSLLSVTSGLSSYNEQFF. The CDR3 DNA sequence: TGTGCCAGCAGCTTATTGTCAGTTACTAGCGGCCTTAGCTCCTACAATGAGCAGTTCTTC.

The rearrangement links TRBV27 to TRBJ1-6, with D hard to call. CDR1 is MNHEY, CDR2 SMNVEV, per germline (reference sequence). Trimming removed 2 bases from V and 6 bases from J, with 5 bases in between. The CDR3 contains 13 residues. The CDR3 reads CASSLAINSPLHF. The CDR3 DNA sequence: TGTGCCAGCAGTTTAGCGATTAATTCACCCCTCCACTTT.

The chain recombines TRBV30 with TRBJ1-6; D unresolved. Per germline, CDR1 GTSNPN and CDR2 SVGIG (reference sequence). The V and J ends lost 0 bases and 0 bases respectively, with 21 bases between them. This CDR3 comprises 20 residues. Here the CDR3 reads CAWSVGIGYFSSSYNSPLHF. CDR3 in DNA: TGTGCCTGGAGTGTCGGGATAGGGTACTTCTCGAGCTCCTATAATTCACCCCTCCACTTT.

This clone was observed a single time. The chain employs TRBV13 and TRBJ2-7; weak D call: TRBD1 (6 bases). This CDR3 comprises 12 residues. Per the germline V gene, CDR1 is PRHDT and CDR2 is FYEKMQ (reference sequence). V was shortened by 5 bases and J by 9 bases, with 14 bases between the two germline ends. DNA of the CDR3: TGTGCCAGCAGCACAATCGACAGGTGGCAGTACTTC. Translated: CASSTIDRWQYF.

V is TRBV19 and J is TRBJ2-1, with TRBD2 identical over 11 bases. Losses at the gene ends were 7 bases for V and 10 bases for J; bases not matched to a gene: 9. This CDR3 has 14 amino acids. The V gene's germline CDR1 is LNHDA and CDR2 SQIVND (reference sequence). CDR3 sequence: CASTIAGGHREQFF. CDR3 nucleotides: TGTGCCAGTACCATAGCGGGAGGGCATCGGGAGCAGTTCTTC.

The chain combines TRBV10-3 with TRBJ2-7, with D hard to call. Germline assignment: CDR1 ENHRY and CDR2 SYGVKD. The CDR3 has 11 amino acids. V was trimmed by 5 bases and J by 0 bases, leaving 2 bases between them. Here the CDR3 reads CAISHSYEQYF. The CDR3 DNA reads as TGTGCCATCAGTCACTCCTACGAGCAGTACTTC.

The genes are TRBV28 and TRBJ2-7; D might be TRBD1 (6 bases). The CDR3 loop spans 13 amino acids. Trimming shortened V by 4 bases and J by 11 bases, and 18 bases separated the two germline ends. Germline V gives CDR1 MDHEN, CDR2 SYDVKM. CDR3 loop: CASSSPDRPWEYF. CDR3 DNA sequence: TGTGCCAGCAGTTCGCCCGACAGGCCCTGGGAGTACTTC. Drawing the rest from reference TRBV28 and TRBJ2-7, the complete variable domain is DVKVTQSSRYLVKRTGEKVFLECVQDMDHENMFWYRQDPGLGLRLIYFSYDVKMKEKGDIPEGYSVSREKKERFSLILESASTNQTSMYLCASSSPDRPWEYFGPGTRLTVT.

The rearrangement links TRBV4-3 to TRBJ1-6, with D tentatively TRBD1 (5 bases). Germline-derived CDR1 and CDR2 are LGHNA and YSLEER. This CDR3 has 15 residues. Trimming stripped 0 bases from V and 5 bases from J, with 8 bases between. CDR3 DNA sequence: TGCGCCAGCAGCCAAGATGAGGGGAATAATTCACCCCTCCACTTT. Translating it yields CASSQDEGNNSPLHF.

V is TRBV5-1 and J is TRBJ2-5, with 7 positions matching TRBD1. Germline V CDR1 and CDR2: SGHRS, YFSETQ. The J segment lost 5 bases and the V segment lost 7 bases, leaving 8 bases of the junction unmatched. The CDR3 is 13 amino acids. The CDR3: CASQDRAGETQYF. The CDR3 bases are TGCGCCAGCCAAGACAGGGCTGGGGAGACCCAGTACTTC.

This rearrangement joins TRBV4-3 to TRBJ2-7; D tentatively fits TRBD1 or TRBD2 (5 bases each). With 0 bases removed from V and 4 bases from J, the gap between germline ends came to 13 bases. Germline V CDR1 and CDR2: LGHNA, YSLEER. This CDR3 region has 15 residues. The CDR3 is CASSQEEKGTYEQYF. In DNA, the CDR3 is TGCGCCAGCAGCCAAGAAGAGAAGGGGACGTACGAGCAGTACTTC.